These T cell receptor beta chains were read from a single sample in a study of cytomegalovirus exposure and HLA in healthy donors. Sequencing used immunoSEQ multiplex PCR; TCRdb keeps in-frame clones, though not all of them. Of around 180,000 clones listed, almost 85% are singletons. The sequencing input was PBMCs. The receptor set was obtained from a boy under 18 in good health and CMV-seronegative. CDR3s include the opening cysteine and the closing phenylalanine or tryptophan. D genes are given only for firm matches. For some rows the clone size is stated as once, few or many, or as a class when expanded; others skip it.

abundance	v_gene	j_gene	len	d_gene	CDR3nt	CDR3aa
-	TRBV30	TRBJ1-5	14	-	TGTGCCTGGAGTGCTCGGAGGGGCAATCAGCCCCAGCATTTT	CAWSARRGNQPQHF
-	TRBV4-3	TRBJ1-1	16	-	TGCGCCAGCAGCCAAGACGAGGTAGGGGGGAACACTGAAGCTTTCTTT	CASSQDEVGGNTEAFF
-	TRBV6-5	TRBJ1-1	13	-	TGTGCCAGCAGTTACTCCCGTAACACTGAAGCTTTCTTT	CASSYSRNTEAFF
-	TRBV27	TRBJ2-7	16	TRBD1	TGTGCCAGCAGCCCCGCCCGGACAGGGGGCCCTTACGAGCAGTACTTC	CASSPARTGGPYEQYF
few	TRBV6-5	TRBJ1-4	15	TRBD1	TGTGCCAGCAGTTACTCGAACCAGGGGGAAGAAAAACTGTTTTTT	CASSYSNQGEEKLFF
once	TRBV7-2	TRBJ2-7	15	TRBD2	TGTGCCAGCAGCCTCAAAAGCGGGAGCTCCTACGAGCAGTACTTC	CASSLKSGSSYEQYF
-	TRBV15	TRBJ2-5	14	TRBD1	TGTGCCACCAGCAGGGACAGGTTGCGCGAGACCCAGTACTTC	CATSRDRLRETQYF
-	TRBV2	TRBJ2-3	14	-	TGTGCCAGCAGCCCGACTAGTCCTACAGATACGCAGTATTTT	CASSPTSPTDTQYF
-	TRBV28	TRBJ2-1	15	-	TGTGCCAGCAGTTCAATTCATTCCCCGGGGAATGAGCAGTTCTTC	CASSSIHSPGNEQFF
few	TRBV2	TRBJ2-7	14	-	TGTGCCAGCAGTGAGCAGGGTGTGGACAGCGAGCAGTACTTC	CASSEQGVDSEQYF
-	TRBV27	TRBJ1-1	16	-	TGTGCCAGCAGTTCTCCCGTGACAAGCCCAACCACTGAAGCTTTCTTT	CASSSPVTSPTTEAFF
-	TRBV5-4	TRBJ2-2	16	-	TGTGCCAGCAGCTTGGTGGCAGGAGGAGGGACCGGGGAGCTGTTTTTT	CASSLVAGGGTGELFF
-	TRBV7-6	TRBJ1-4	14	-	TGTGCCAGCAGCCAGATTGCAACTAATGAAAAACTGTTTTTT	CASSQIATNEKLFF
-	TRBV30	TRBJ2-7	11	-	TGTGCCTTCAGTCGGGGAACCGAGCAGTACTTC	CAFSRGTEQYF
-	TRBV6-1	TRBJ2-1	14	TRBD2	TGTGCCAGCAGTGAGGGGCGGGAGCGGGGTGAGCAGTTCTTC	CASSEGRERGEQFF
-	TRBV5-6	TRBJ1-2	15	-	TGTGCCAGCAGCTTCTATGTCAGGGTGGTCAATGGCTACACCTTC	CASSFYVRVVNGYTF